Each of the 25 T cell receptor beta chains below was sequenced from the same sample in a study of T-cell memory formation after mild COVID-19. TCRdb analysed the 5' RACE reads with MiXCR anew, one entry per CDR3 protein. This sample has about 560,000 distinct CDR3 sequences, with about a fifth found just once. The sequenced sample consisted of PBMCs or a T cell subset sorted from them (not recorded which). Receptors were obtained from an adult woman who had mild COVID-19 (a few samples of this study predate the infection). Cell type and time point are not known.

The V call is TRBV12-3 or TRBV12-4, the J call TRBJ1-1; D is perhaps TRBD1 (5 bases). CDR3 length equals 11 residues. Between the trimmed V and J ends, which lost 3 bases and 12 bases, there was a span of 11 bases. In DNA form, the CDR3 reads TGTGCCAGCAGTTTCAATGGGGGATCTTTCTTT. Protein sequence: CASSFNGGSFF.

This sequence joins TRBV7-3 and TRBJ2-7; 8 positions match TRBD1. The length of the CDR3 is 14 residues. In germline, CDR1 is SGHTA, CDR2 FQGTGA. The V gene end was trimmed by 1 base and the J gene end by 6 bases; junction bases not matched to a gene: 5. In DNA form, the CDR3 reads TGTGCCAGCAGCTTAAGCAGGGACAGGTCCGAGCAGTACTTC. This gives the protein CASSLSRDRSEQYF. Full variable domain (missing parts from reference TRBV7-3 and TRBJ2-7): GAGVSQTPSNKVTEKGKYVELRCDPISGHTALYWYRQSLGQGPEFLIYFQGTGAADDSGLPNDRFFAVRPEGSVSTLKIQRTERGDSAVYLCASSLSRDRSEQYFGPGTRLTVT.

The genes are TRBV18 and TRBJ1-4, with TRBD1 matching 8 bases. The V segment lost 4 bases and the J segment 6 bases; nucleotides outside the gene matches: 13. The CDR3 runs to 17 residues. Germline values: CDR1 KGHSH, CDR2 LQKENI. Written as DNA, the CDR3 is TGTGCCAGCTCACAGGGAACCGCCGGGACAGGCTATGAAAAACTGTTTTTT. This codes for CASSQGTAGTGYEKLFF.

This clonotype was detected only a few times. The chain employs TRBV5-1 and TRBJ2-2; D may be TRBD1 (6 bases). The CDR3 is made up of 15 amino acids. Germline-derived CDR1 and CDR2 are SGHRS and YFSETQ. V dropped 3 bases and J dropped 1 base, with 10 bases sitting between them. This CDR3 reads CASSSRTVNTGELFF. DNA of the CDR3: TGCGCCAGCAGCTCACGGACAGTGAACACCGGGGAGCTGTTTTTT.

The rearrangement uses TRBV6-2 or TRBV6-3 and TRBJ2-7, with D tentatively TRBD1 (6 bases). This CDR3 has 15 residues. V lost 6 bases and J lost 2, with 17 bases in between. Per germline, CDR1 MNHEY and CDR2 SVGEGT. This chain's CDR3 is CASSHPGVPTYEQYF. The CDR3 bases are TGTGCCAGCAGCCACCCAGGGGTGCCCACCTACGAGCAGTACTTC.

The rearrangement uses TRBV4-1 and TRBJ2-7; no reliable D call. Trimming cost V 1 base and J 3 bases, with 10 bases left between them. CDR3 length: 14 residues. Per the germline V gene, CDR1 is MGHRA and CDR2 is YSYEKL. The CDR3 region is CASSQGIGFYEQYF. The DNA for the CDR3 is TGCGCCAGCAGCCAAGGGATCGGGTTCTACGAGCAGTACTTC.

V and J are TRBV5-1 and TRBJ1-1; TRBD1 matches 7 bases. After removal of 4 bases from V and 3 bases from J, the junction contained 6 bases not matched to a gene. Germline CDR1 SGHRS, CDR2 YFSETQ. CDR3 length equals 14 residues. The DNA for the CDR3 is TGCGCCAGCAGCCCTACCGGGACAGACACTGAAGCTTTCTTT. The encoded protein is CASSPTGTDTEAFF.

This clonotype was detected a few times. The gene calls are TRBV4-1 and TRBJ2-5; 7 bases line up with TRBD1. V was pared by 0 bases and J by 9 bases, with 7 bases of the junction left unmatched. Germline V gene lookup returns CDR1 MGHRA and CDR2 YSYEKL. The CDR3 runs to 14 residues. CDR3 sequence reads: CASSQDGGQVAQYF. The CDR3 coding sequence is TGCGCCAGCAGCCAAGATGGCGGACAGGTAGCCCAGTACTTC.

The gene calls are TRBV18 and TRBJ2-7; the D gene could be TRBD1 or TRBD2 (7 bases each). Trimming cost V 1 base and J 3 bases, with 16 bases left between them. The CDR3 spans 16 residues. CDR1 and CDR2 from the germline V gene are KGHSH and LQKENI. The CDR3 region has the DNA TGTGCCAGCTCACCACAGCGGGACAGAGTTGTCTACGAGCAGTACTTC. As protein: CASSPQRDRVVYEQYF.

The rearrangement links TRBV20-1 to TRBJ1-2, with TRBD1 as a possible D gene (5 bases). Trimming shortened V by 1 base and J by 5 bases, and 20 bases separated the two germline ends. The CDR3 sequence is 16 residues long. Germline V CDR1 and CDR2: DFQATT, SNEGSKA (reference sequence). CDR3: CSARGIPRGNHYGYTF. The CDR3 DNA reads TGCAGTGCTAGAGGGATCCCGCGGGGGAATCATTATGGCTACACCTTC.

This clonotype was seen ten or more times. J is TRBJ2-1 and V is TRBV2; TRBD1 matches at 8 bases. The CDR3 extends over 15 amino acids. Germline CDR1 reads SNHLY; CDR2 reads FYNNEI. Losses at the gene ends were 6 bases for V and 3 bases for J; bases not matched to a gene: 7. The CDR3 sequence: CASSFGQGLYNEQFF. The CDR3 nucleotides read TGTGCCAGCAGCTTTGGACAGGGCCTCTACAATGAGCAGTTCTTC. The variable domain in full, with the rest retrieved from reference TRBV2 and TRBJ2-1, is EPEVTQTPSHQVTQMGQEVILRCVPISNHLYFYWYRQILGQKVEFLVSFYNNEISEKSEIFDDQFSVERPDGSNFTLKIRSTKLEDSAMYFCASSFGQGLYNEQFFGPGTRLTVL.

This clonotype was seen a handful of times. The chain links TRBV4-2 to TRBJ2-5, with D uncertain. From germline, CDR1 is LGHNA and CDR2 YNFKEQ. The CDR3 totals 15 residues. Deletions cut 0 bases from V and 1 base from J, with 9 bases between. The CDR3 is CASSQDIVSQETQYF. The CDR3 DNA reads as TGTGCCAGCAGCCAAGATATCGTTAGCCAAGAGACCCAGTACTTC.

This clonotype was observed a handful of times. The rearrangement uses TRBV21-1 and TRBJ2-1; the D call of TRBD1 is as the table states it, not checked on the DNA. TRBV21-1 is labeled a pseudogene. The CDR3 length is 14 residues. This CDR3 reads CASSKGRDGGEQFF. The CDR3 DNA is TGTGCCAGCAGCAAAGGAAGGGACGGGGGTGAGCAGTTCTTC.

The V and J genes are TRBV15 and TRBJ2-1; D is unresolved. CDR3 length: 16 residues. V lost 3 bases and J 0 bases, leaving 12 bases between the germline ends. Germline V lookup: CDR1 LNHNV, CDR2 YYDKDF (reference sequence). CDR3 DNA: TGTGCCACCAGCAGGAAAGACATCCACTCCTACAATGAGCAGTTCTTC. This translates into CATSRKDIHSYNEQFF.

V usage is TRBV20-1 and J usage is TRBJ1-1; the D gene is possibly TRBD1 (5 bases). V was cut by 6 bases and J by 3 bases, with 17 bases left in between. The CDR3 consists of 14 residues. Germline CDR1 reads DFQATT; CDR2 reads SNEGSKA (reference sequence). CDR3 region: CSAGHSGQHTEAFF. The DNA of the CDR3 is TGCAGTGCCGGACATTCGGGGCAACACACTGAAGCTTTCTTT.

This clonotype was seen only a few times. The CDR3 region is CATAGQLADTQYF. In DNA form, the CDR3 reads TGTGCCACCGCGGGGCAACTGGCAGATACGCAGTATTTT. The V call is TRBV10-3, the J call TRBJ2-3, with a possible D match to TRBD2 (6 bases). The germline CDR1 and CDR2 sequences are ENHRY and SYGVKD. With 10 bases removed from V and 4 bases from J, the gap between germline ends came to 15 bases. The CDR3 is 13 amino acids.

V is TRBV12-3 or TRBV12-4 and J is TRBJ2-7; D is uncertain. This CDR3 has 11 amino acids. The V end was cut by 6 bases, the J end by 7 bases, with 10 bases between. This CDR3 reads CASRSLGEQYF. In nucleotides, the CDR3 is TGTGCCAGCAGATCTCTGGGTGAGCAGTACTTC.

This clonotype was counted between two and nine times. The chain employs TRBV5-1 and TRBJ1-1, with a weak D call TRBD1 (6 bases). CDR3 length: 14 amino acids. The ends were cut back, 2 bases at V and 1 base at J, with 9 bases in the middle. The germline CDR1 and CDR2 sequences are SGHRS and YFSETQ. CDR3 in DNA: TGCGCCAGCAGCTTACAGGGTTGGAACACTGAAGCTTTCTTT. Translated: CASSLQGWNTEAFF.

This CDR3 reads CASSLSRLAGIVGEQFF. In nucleotides, the CDR3 is TGTGCCAGCAGCCTCTCCCGACTAGCGGGGATCGTTGGGGAGCAGTTCTTC. The chain joins TRBV12-3 or TRBV12-4 to TRBJ2-1, with 11 bases fitting TRBD2. CDR3 length: 17 residues. J lost 10 bases, V lost 6 bases, and 17 bases had no gene match.

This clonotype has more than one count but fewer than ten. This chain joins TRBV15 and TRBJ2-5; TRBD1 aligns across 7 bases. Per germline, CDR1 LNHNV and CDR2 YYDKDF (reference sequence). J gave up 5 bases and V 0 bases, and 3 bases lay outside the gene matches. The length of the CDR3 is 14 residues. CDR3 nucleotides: TGTGCCACCAGCAGAGATTCGACAGGGGAGACCCAGTACTTC. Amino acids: CATSRDSTGETQYF. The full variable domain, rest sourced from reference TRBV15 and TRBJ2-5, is DAMVIQNPRYQVTQFGKPVTLSCSQTLNHNVMYWYQQKSSQAPKLLFHYYDKDFNNEADTPDNFQSRRPNTSFCFLDIRSPGLGDTAMYLCATSRDSTGETQYFGPGTRLLVL.

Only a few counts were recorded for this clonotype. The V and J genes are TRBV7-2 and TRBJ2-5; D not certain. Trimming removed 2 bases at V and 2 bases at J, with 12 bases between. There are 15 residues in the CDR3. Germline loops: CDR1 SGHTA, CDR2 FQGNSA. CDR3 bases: TGTGCCAGCAGCTTAAGGCGGTCCTTACAAGAGACCCAGTACTTC. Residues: CASSLRRSLQETQYF.

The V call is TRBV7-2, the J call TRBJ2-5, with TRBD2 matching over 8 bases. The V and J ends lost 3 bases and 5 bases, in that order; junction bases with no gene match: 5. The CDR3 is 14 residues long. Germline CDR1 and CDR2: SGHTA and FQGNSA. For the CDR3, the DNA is TGTGCCAGCAGCTTGGGACTAGTGGAGGAGACCCAGTACTTC. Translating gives CASSLGLVEETQYF.

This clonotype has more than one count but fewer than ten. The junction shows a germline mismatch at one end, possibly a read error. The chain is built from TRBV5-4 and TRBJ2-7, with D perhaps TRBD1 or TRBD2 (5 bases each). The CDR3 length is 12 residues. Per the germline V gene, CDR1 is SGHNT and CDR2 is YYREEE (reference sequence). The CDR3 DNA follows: TGTGCCAGCAGCTTGGATGTCGGGACGGGTCAATTC. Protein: CASSLDVGTGQF.

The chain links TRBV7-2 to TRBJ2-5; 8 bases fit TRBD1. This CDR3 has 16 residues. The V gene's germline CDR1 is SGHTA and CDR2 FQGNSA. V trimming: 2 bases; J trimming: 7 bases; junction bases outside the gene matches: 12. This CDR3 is CASSLSSGTGHGTQYF. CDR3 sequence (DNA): TGTGCCAGCAGCTTATCGTCCGGGACAGGCCATGGGACCCAGTACTTC.

The CDR3 sequence is CASSDRESTDTQYF. For the CDR3, the DNA is TGTGCCAGCAGTGACAGGGAGAGCACAGATACGCAGTATTTT. V and J are TRBV6-2 or TRBV6-3 and TRBJ2-3; 7 nucleotides align to TRBD1. V lost 5 bases, J lost 0 bases, and 2 bases stayed unmatched. This CDR3 is built from 14 residues. CDR1 MNHEY and CDR2 SVGEGT come from the germline V gene.